This entry features one T cell receptor beta chain sequence. Generated by immunoSEQ multiplex PCR, the TCRdb table keeps only in-frame clones and is missing some. The table lists just over 55,000 clones, around 95% of them singletons, with around 4.4% in the top ten. The sample comes from a study of technical replicates of blood from several donors. The CDR3 is made up of 17 amino acids. CDR1 is SGHAT, CDR2 FQDESV, per germline (reference sequence). The J segment lost 7 bases and the V segment lost 2 bases, leaving 10 bases of the junction unmatched. The specimen was PBMCs. This chain joins TRBV11-1 and TRBJ2-2, with 10 bases aligning to TRBD2. The source is a human donor in good health. Some clones in this sample may be carry-over from other donors' samples. This chain's CDR3 is CASSLRLAGARDGELFF. The CDR3 nucleotides read TGTGCCAGCAGCTTACGGCTAGCGGGAGCCCGGGACGGGGAGCTGTTTTTT.